The subject of this entry is one T cell receptor (beta chain). Its antigen is still unknown. The record originates from a study of CD8+CD57+ T cells in acquired aplastic anemia. General study results and limits: Patients did not significantly differ from controls in CD8+ Simpson's diversity. Common to patients and controls were twenty-nine CD8+ CDR3 sequences.

Genomic DNA provided the template from which TCR beta VDJ and CDR3 profiles were obtained. Each CDR3 protein gets one entry after TCRdb re-called the reads with MiXCR. The sample has some 170,000 distinct CDR3 sequences; 55% to 65% are singletons. The CDR3 covers 16 residues. V gave up 5 bases and J gave up 3 bases; unmatched junction bases: 5. Germline V lookup: CDR1 SEHNR, CDR2 FQNEAQ (reference sequence). The patients chosen for sequencing had shown expansion of CD8+CD57+ cells (detected by flow cytometry). All patients had severe acquired aplastic anemia. This TCR derives from a human donor with aplastic anemia. What was sequenced was sorted CD4+, CD8+, or CD8+CD57+ T cells (not recorded which) from PBMCs. The chain uses TRBV7-9 and TRBJ2-2; 11 nucleotides agree with TRBD1. The DNA of the CDR3 is TGTGCCAGCAGCGCACGGACAGGGGGCCACACCGGGGAGCTGTTTTTT. Its translation: CASSARTGGHTGELFF.